This TCR beta chain was found in a study of shared clonotypes between healthy human individuals (dated by TCRdb to about 2020). About the study as a whole: A couple of women and three men aged 18 to 49 years were included in the cohort. Per donor, three plates each were used for CD4 naive and CD4 memory, two for CD8 naive, and one for CD8 memory. Per donor, leukapheresis produced somewhere between about 0.94 and 9.5 billion PBMCs. To increase sequencing depth and limit assay-specific biases, different laboratories used diverse techniques to prepare libraries and sequence TCR repertoires. To estimate repertoire size and how much clonotype sharing occurs between individuals, the study deeply sequenced the blood TCR repertoires of 5 or 6 healthy adults.

CD8 naive samples consisted of CD45RO-negative cells that were positively selected for CCR7, yielding a CD45RA+CCR7+ population without TemRA cells. The donors were healthy, HIV-negative adults who had no recently reported acute infections or vaccinations. Every donor was a Caucasian adult residing in Nashville, Tennessee, USA. Blood was collected by leukapheresis, and PBMCs were isolated by Ficoll-Histopaque density gradient centrifugation and then cryopreserved in liquid nitrogen vapor phase. Analytical flow cytometry was used to check the purity and quantity of every magnetically sorted T cell population. Each sorted fraction had its genomic DNA isolated and then quantified by UV absorbance on a Nanodrop 2000c. The paper as a whole reports these results and caveats: Larger estimated clonotype richness was generally found for naive subsets than for memory subsets. Higher generation probabilities were observed for clonotypes shared by all four sorted-subset donors than for non-shared clonotypes. Pairwise subsampling led to the expectation that sequencing depth would affect the degree of clonotype sharing among donors. Even with the large sequencing depth, rarefaction of the sorted-subset datasets indicated that sequencing was incomplete. Around 5.4% of naive CD4, 3.5% of naive CD8, 2.3% of memory CD4, and approximately 0.39% of memory CD8 clonotypes were shared across a few donors. Sampling was limited to blood, and TCR repertoires in tissue likely differ from TCR repertoires in blood. Because the study included only a small number of donors, the genetic and exposure-history diversity represented was limited.

Using the deep immunoSEQ assay, TCR CDR3 regions were amplified from genomic DNA by multiplex PCR. Genomic DNA extracted from each cell subset was distributed evenly over all wells of several immunoSEQ 96-well plates, and each plate served as one replicate. For sorted subsets, approximately 0.2 ug of genomic DNA, equivalent to 25,000 to 35,000 T cell genomes, went into each replicate PCR. Purified libraries were measured with a Qubit 3.0 fluorometer, size-checked on a Bioanalyzer 2100, and measured again with the KAPA Library Quantification kit. Every immunoSEQ 96-well plate was sequenced on a separate single-read 150-cycle Illumina NextSeq 550 flow cell. The original methods were these. Because the immunoSEQ output held only junctional sequences and lacked quality scores, the filtering could not match the filtering applied to full-length reads. To assign V/J genes and CDR3, sequences were annotated against IMGT germline references using PyIR, a Python wrapper for IgBLAST v1.9. Reads with weak V/J assignments (E-value above 1e-6), missing CDR3, stop codons, out-of-frame junctions, or ambiguous translated residues were removed. V3J clonotypes were defined by identical inferred V gene, J gene, and CDR3 amino acid sequence. Percentage overlap between repertoires was computed as shared unique clonotypes divided by the size of the smaller repertoire. Richness of each repertoire was evaluated using RTK rarefaction, the Chao1 estimator, and Recon v2.1 estimates of unobserved clonotypes. Generation probabilities for all TCRbeta clonotypes obtained by the gDNA method from four donors were computed using OLGA. TCRdb re-hosts the immuneACCESS table, in-frame sequences only. Its copies lack some clones; in the studies checked, an unresolved V gene accounts for under half of them, and the cause for the rest is not known. The V and J calls and clone size were taken over from that table, and D and trimming were inferred from the DNA. For this sample the table gives around 2,000,000 clones, of which approximately 94% were detected only once. The ten largest account for under 2% of the sample.

This clone was seen once. The antigen it recognizes is unknown. Base qualities are not at hand, and no much larger clone is one base apart. The sample holds other DNA sequences that translate to the same CDR3. The CDR3, cysteine through phenylalanine, is 14 amino acids long. The only DNA kept is the CDR3, 42 bases in frame from the first base. Reading the germline V gene gives CDR1 MDHEN and CDR2 SYDVKM. The V and J ends are trimmed by 3 bases and 0 bases, leaving 6 bases between them. The chain joins TRBV28 to TRBJ2-4, with no confident D gene call. The specimen sequenced was naive CD8+ T cells from PBMCs. In light of the paper, this sample's cell subset or site label describes: CD45RA+CCR7+. This sequence was found in a man between 18 and 35 years old in good health. Some clones in this sample may be carry-over from other donors' samples. The CDR3 here reads CASSLGLAKNIQYF. The bases read TGTGCCAGCAGTTTGGGCCTAGCCAAAAACATTCAGTACTTC. With the rest looked up from the reference TRBV28 and TRBJ2-4 genes rather than sequenced, the full variable domain is DVKVTQSSRYLVKRTGEKVFLECVQDMDHENMFWYRQDPGLGLRLIYFSYDVKMKEKGDIPEGYSVSREKKERFSLILESASTNQTSMYLCASSLGLAKNIQYFGAGTRLSVL.